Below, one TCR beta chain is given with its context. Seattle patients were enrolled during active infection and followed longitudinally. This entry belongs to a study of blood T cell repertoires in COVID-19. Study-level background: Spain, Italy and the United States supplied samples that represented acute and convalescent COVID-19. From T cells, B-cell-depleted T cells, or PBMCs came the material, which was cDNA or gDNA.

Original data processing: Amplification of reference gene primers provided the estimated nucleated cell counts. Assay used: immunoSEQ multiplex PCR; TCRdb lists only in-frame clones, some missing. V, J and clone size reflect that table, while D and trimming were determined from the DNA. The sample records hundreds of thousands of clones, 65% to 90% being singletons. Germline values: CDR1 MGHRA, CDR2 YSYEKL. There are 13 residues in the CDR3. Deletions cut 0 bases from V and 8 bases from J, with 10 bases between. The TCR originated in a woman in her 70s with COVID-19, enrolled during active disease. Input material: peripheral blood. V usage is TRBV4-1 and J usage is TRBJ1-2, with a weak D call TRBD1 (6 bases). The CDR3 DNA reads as TGCGCCAGCAGCCAAGAAGACAGGCGGGGCTACACCTTC. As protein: CASSQEDRRGYTF.